The 21 T cell receptor beta chains below were found in one sample sequenced in a study of blood T cells in healthy people across ages. A J-beta primer mix and a sample-barcoded 5' primer were used in a second PCR of roughly 6 to 11 cycles. TCRdb re-derived calls from the 5' RACE reads in MiXCR, one entry per CDR3 protein. The sample contains around 600,000 distinct CDR3 sequences, around half of which appear only once. The specimen was blood. Every receptor here comes from a man aged 80 or over in good health.

This chain joins TRBV7-2 and TRBJ1-2, with D possibly matching TRBD1 (6 bases). Germline V gene sequence: CDR1 SGHTA, CDR2 FQGNSA. This CDR3 comprises 15 residues. Trimming removed 1 base from V and 2 bases from J, with 11 bases in between. This chain's CDR3 is CASSLDGGRNYGYTF. CDR3 in DNA: TGTGCCAGCAGCTTAGACGGGGGGCGAAACTATGGCTACACCTTC. The complete variable domain, with remaining parts taken from reference TRBV7-2 and TRBJ1-2, reads GAGVSQSPSNKVTEKGKDVELRCDPISGHTALYWYRQSLGQGLEFLIYFQGNSAPDKSGLPSDRFSAERTGGSVSTLTIQRTQQEDSAVYLCASSLDGGRNYGYTFGSGTRLTVV.

The chain links TRBV28 to TRBJ2-5, with 11 bases lining up with TRBD2. The J call is doubtful: the DNA matches TRBJ2-7 better. The germline V gene has CDR1 MDHEN and CDR2 SYDVKM. The CDR3 extends over 17 amino acids. This CDR3 reads CASSPPTYSGRANEQYF. The DNA of the CDR3 is TGTGCCAGCAGTCCCCCCACGTATAGCGGGAGGGCTAACGAGCAGTACTTC.

The chain uses TRBV15 and TRBJ2-1, with 10 bases aligning to TRBD2. This CDR3 is built from 18 residues. Losses at the gene ends were 0 bases for V and 3 bases for J; bases not matched to a gene: 8. Germline CDR1 and CDR2: LNHNV and YYDKDF (reference sequence). CDR3 protein: CATSRDAVAGGIYNEQFF. CDR3 DNA sequence: TGTGCCACCAGCAGAGATGCGGTAGCGGGAGGCATCTACAATGAGCAGTTCTTC.

The chain employs TRBV12-3 or TRBV12-4 and TRBJ1-2, with D unresolved. Trimming took 5 bases from V and 8 from J, leaving 15 bases between them. CDR3 size: 13 residues. The CDR3 protein is CASSHSPLWGYTF. The CDR3 DNA follows: TGTGCCAGCAGTCACAGCCCTCTATGGGGCTACACCTTC.

The rearrangement joins TRBV6-1 to TRBJ2-2; weak D call: TRBD1 (5 bases). Germline V CDR1 and CDR2: MNHNS, SASEGT. Trimming took off 10 bases at V and 2 bases at J, with 14 bases between the two ends. This CDR3 spans 14 amino acids. The CDR3: CATTPTVNTGELFF. The DNA of the CDR3 is TGTGCCACCACCCCGACAGTAAACACCGGGGAGCTGTTTTTT.

Details on this clonotype: Since a much larger clone is just one base distant, this may be a read error. This sequence joins TRBV6-5 and TRBJ1-1; no clear D gene. Germline CDR1 reads MNHEY; CDR2 reads SVGAGI. CDR3 size: 12 residues. Trimming removed 6 bases at V and 6 bases at J, with 11 bases between. CDR3 amino acids: CASSQPYPEAFF. CDR3 DNA sequence: TGTGCCAGCAGCCAGCCCTACCCTGAAGCTTTCTTT.

This clonotype was observed many times. The V call is TRBV6-5, the J call TRBJ2-7; D assignment may be TRBD1 or TRBD2 (5 bases each). Germline V gives CDR1 MNHEY, CDR2 SVGAGI. This CDR3 comprises 11 residues. V was trimmed by 4 bases and J by 7 bases, leaving 8 bases between them. The CDR3 nucleotides are TGTGCCAGCAGTTCCTGGGGGGAGCAGTACTTC. The encoded protein is CASSSWGEQYF.

The V gene is TRBV27, the J gene TRBJ2-7, with D uncertain. V shed 5 bases and J shed 3 bases, with 11 bases lying between them. CDR3 length: 13 residues. Germline-derived CDR1 and CDR2 are MNHEY and SMNVEV (reference sequence). The CDR3 DNA reads as TGTGCCAGCAGTCCTAGGAACCTCTACGAGCAGTACTTC. Its protein is CASSPRNLYEQYF.

Regarding this clonotype: This may be a read error, as it is one base from a much larger clone. The chain joins TRBV6-5 to TRBJ2-5; the D gene is possibly TRBD1 (6 bases). Germline V CDR1 and CDR2: MNHEY, SVGAGI. The CDR3 contains 14 residues. DNA of the CDR3: TGTGCCGGCAGTCCTCGGACAGTCCAAGAGACCCAGTACTTC. It yields the protein CAGSPRTVQETQYF.

V gene TRBV3-1 combines with J gene TRBJ1-2; maybe TRBD1 (5 bases). Germline CDR1 and CDR2: LGHDT and YNNKEL (reference sequence). Trimming cost V 0 bases and J 5 bases, with 10 bases left between them. There are 14 residues in the CDR3. CDR3 sequence (DNA): TGTGCCAGCAGCCAAGATTACAGGATATATGGCTACACCTTC. It specifies CASSQDYRIYGYTF.

This clonotype was picked up a small number of times. The chain recombines TRBV7-8 with TRBJ1-1; 7 nucleotides align to TRBD1. Germline V gene lookup returns CDR1 SGHVS and CDR2 FQNEAQ. Unmatched junction bases numbered 17, after V lost 5 bases and J lost 2 bases. The CDR3 extends over 18 amino acids. CDR3: CASSRVRGGRGGNTEAFF. In DNA, the CDR3 is TGTGCCAGCAGCCGAGTCAGGGGGGGCAGGGGTGGAAACACTGAAGCTTTCTTT. Drawing the rest from reference TRBV7-8 and TRBJ1-1, the complete variable domain is GAGVSQSPRYKVAKRGQDVALRCDPISGHVSLFWYQQALGQGPEFLTYFQNEAQLDKSGLPSDRFFAERPEGSVSTLKIQRTQQEDSAVYLCASSRVRGGRGGNTEAFFGQGTRLTVV.

This chain links TRBV6-6 with TRBJ2-5; TRBD2 might be the D (5 bases). This CDR3 contains 15 residues. Germline assignment: CDR1 MNHNY and CDR2 SVGAGI (reference sequence). V gave up 6 bases and J gave up 11 bases, with 25 bases separating them. CDR3 loop: CASSPSGNVYNEQYF. The CDR3 DNA reads as TGTGCCAGCAGCCCAAGCGGCAACGTCTACAATGAGCAGTACTTC.

V gene TRBV7-2 combines with J gene TRBJ2-3; no reliable D call. Trimming pared 5 bases from V and 2 bases from J, leaving 11 bases between. The CDR3 consists of 14 residues. CDR1 and CDR2 (germline): SGHTA, FQGNSA. This CDR3 reads CASSVRGFTDTQYF. CDR3 in DNA: TGTGCCAGCAGCGTAAGAGGATTCACAGATACGCAGTATTTT. The full variable domain, in which reference TRBV7-2 and TRBJ2-3 provide the parts outside the CDR3, is GAGVSQSPSNKVTEKGKDVELRCDPISGHTALYWYRQSLGQGLEFLIYFQGNSAPDKSGLPSDRFSAERTGGSVSTLTIQRTQQEDSAVYLCASSVRGFTDTQYFGPGTRLTVL.

V usage is TRBV5-6 and J usage is TRBJ1-1; no clear D gene. V was clipped by 2 bases and J by 2 bases, with 13 bases between them. The CDR3 runs 15 residues. In germline, CDR1 is SGHDT, CDR2 YYEEEE. Here the CDR3 reads CASSFEARRNTEAFF. In DNA, the CDR3 is TGTGCCAGCAGCTTTGAGGCCAGACGAAACACTGAAGCTTTCTTT.

Remarks on this clonotype: The junction shows a germline mismatch at one end, possibly a read error. The V call is TRBV7-7, the J call TRBJ2-4; 14 bases align to TRBD2. TRBJ2-5 matches the DNA end more closely, so the J call is doubtful. Germline V gene data show CDR1 as SSHAT and CDR2 as FNYEAQ (reference sequence). This CDR3 region has 16 residues. CDR3 residues: CASSSGLAGEQETQYF. CDR3 nucleotide sequence: TGTGCTAGCAGCTCGGGACTAGCGGGGGAACAAGAGACCCAGTACTTC.

This clonotype was seen once. This chain links TRBV20-1 with TRBJ1-1; D is unresolved. Trimming pared 2 bases from V and 0 bases from J, leaving 10 bases between. This CDR3 is 14 amino acids long. Looked up from germline, CDR1 is DFQATT and CDR2 is SNEGSKA (reference sequence). The CDR3 sequence is CSARRGGVNTEAFF. DNA for the CDR3: TGCAGTGCTAGACGGGGAGGAGTGAACACTGAAGCTTTCTTT.

This clonotype showed up many times. The rearrangement joins TRBV6-6 to TRBJ1-2; 7 positions match TRBD1. The CDR3 is 14 residues long. V gave up 4 bases and J gave up 3 bases; unmatched junction bases: 5. CDR1 and CDR2 from the germline V gene are MNHNY and SVGAGI (reference sequence). Here the CDR3 DNA reads TGTGCCAGCAGTTCCAGGGACAGTCACTATGGCTACACCTTC. As protein: CASSSRDSHYGYTF.

The chain combines TRBV5-1 with TRBJ2-1; 7 nucleotides align to TRBD2. There are 15 residues in the CDR3. Trimming removed 5 bases from V and 2 bases from J; junction bases left unmatched: 7. CDR1 is SGHRS and CDR2 is YFSETQ in the germline V gene. The chain's CDR3 is CASRLAEGPYNEQFF. Here the CDR3 DNA reads TGCGCCAGCAGGCTAGCGGAGGGGCCCTACAATGAGCAGTTCTTC.

This rearrangement joins TRBV18 to TRBJ2-3, with 10 bases identical to TRBD2. The junction had 5 bases not matched to a gene; V was cut back by 2 bases and J by 0 bases. Germline values: CDR1 KGHSH, CDR2 LQKENI. This CDR3 is 17 amino acids long. CDR3 sequence reads: CASSPSVAGGSTDTQYF. The CDR3 nucleotides are TGTGCCAGCTCACCATCGGTAGCGGGGGGAAGCACAGATACGCAGTATTTT.

The CDR3 nucleotides read TGTGCCAGCAGCTTAAACCTAGCGGGCACAGATACGCAGTATTTT. This encodes CASSLNLAGTDTQYF. The rearrangement uses TRBV7-2 and TRBJ2-3; the match to TRBD2 covers 7 bases. Germline CDR1 is SGHTA and CDR2 is FQGNSA. Germline trimming cut 2 bases from V and 1 base from J; bases unmatched to any gene: 3. This CDR3 contains 15 residues.

This clonotype came up a few times. The rearrangement uses TRBV21-1 and TRBJ2-1; the table's D call of TRBD1 was not tested on the DNA. TRBV21-1 counts as a pseudogene. The CDR3 length is 12 residues. CDR3 sequence (DNA): TGTGCCAACCCACGCGGGGGCGATGAGCAGTTCTTC. Its protein product is CANPRGGDEQFF.